This T cell receptor beta chain was obtained from a study of T cell responses to AZD1222 COVID-19 vaccine. Here immunoSEQ multiplex PCR was the method, and the copy in TCRdb shows in-frame clones only, minus some. The sample comprises tens of thousands of clones, about 88% of which are singletons, and 6.5% to 8.5% rests with the top ten. Overall study findings and caveats: Elevations in Spike-specific TCR breadth and depth followed administration of two AZD1222 doses. Seropositive at baseline were only a handful of AZD1222 recipients.

About this clone: Its cognate antigen is unknown.

V lost 2 bases, J lost 0 bases, and 4 bases lay in between. Per germline, CDR1 LGHDT and CDR2 YNNKEL (reference sequence). The CDR3 sequence is 13 residues long. Specimen: peripheral blood, collected 28 days after the second AZD1222 dose. The chain is built from TRBV3-1 (or the pseudogene TRBV3-2) and TRBJ1-2, with no clear D. This receptor was taken from an adult who received the AZD1222 COVID-19 vaccine. CDR3 region: CASSQSANYGYTF. CDR3 in DNA: TGTGCCAGCAGCCAATCAGCTAACTATGGCTACACCTTC.